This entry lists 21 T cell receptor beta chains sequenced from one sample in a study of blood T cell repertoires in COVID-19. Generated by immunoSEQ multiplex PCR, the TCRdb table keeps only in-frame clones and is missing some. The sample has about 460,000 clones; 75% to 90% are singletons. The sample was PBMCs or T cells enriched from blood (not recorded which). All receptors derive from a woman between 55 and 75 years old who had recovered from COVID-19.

Written as DNA, the CDR3 is TGTGCCAGCAGTGCCCTAGGAGGGGAATCCAATCAGCCCCAGCATTTT. Amino acid sequence: CASSALGGESNQPQHF. This chain links TRBV2 with TRBJ1-5; maybe TRBD1 (5 bases). The CDR3 spans 16 residues. From germline, CDR1 is SNHLY and CDR2 FYNNEI. Trimming took 4 bases from V and 3 from J, leaving 16 bases between them.

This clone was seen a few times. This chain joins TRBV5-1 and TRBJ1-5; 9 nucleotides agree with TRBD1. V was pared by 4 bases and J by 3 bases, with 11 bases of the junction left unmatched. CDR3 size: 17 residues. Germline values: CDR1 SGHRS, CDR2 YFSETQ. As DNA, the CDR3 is TGCGCCAGCAGCCCGGAGGACAGGGGATTTGACAATCAGCCCCAGCATTTT. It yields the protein CASSPEDRGFDNQPQHF.

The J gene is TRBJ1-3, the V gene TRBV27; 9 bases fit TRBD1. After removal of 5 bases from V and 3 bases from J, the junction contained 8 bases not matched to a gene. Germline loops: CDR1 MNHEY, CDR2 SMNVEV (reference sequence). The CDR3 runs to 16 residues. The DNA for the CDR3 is TGTGCCAGCAGTCCACAGGGGGCTCTTCGTGGAAACACCATATATTTT. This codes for CASSPQGALRGNTIYF.

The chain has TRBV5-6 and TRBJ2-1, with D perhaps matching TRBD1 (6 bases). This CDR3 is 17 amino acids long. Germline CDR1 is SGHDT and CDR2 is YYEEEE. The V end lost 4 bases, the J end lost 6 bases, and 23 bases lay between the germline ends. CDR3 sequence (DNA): TGTGCCAGCAGCGGACAGAGAAGGGACCCTTGGACCAATGAGCAGTTCTTC. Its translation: CASSGQRRDPWTNEQFF.

CDR3 region: CASSPLAGGGYTF. CDR3 nucleotides: TGTGCCAGCAGCCCTCTGGCGGGCGGTGGCTACACCTTC. The rearrangement links TRBV2 to TRBJ1-2; D not resolved. Germline CDR1 and CDR2: SNHLY and FYNNEI. Trimming cost V 6 bases and J 7 bases, with 15 bases left between them. This CDR3 contains 13 residues.

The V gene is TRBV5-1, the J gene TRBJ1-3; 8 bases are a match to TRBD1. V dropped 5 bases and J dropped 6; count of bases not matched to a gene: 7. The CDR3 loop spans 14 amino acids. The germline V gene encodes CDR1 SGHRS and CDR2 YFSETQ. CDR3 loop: CASSFGQGVNTIYF. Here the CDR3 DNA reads TGCGCCAGCAGTTTTGGACAGGGAGTAAACACCATATATTTT. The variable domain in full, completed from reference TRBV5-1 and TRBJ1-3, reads KAGVTQTPRYLIKTRGQQVTLSCSPISGHRSVSWYQQTPGQGLQFLFEYFSETQRNKGNFPGRFSGRQFSNSRSEMNVSTLELGDSALYLCASSFGQGVNTIYFGEGSWLTVV.

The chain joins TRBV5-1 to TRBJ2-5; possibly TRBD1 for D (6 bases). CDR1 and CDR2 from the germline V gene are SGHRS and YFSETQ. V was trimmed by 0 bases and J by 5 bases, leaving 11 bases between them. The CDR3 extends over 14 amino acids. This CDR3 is CASSLGGRGETQYF. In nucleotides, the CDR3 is TGCGCCAGCAGCTTGGGGGGGCGCGGGGAGACCCAGTACTTC. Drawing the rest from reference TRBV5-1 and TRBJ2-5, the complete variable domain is KAGVTQTPRYLIKTRGQQVTLSCSPISGHRSVSWYQQTPGQGLQFLFEYFSETQRNKGNFPGRFSGRQFSNSRSEMNVSTLELGDSALYLCASSLGGRGETQYFGPGTRLLVL.

In DNA, the CDR3 is TGTGCCAGCAGCCCTGGACAGATACCTATAGGGTCTGAAGCTTTCTTT. Translated: CASSPGQIPIGSEAFF. The chain uses TRBV5-5 and TRBJ1-1; D may be TRBD1 (6 bases). CDR3 length equals 16 residues. Germline V gene data show CDR1 as SGHKS and CDR2 as YYEKEE (reference sequence). V shed 4 bases and J shed 6 bases, with 22 bases lying between them.

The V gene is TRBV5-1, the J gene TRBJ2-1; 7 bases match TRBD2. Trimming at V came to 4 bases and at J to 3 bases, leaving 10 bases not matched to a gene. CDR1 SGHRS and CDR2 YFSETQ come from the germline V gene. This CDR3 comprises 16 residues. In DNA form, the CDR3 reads TGCGCCAGCAGCGTTCTACCGGGACTACACTACAATGAGCAGTTCTTC. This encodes CASSVLPGLHYNEQFF.

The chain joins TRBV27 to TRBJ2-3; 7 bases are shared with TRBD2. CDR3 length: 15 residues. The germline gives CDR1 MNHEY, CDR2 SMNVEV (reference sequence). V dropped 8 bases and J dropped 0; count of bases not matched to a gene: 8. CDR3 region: CASRRLAASTDTQYF. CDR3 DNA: TGTGCCAGCCGCAGACTAGCCGCTAGCACAGATACGCAGTATTTT.

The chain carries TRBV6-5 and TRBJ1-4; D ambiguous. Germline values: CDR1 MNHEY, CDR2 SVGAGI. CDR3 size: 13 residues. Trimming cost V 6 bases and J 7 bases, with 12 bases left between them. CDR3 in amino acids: CASSRGGGEKLFF. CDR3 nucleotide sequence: TGTGCCAGCAGCCGGGGAGGCGGTGAAAAACTGTTTTTT.

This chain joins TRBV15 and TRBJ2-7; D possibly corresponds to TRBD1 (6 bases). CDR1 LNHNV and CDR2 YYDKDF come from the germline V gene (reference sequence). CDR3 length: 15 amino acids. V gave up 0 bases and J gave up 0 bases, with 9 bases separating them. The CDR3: CATSREKGVSYEQYV. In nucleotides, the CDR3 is TGTGCCACCAGCAGAGAGAAGGGGGTCTCCTACGAGCAGTACGTC.

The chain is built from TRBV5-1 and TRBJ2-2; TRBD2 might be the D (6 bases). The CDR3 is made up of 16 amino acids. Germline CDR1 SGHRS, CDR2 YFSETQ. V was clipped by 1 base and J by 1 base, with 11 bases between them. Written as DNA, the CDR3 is TGCGCCAGCAGCTTGTCGGGAGCGGGGAACACCGGGGAGCTGTTTTTT. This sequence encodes CASSLSGAGNTGELFF. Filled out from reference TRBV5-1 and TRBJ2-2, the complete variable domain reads KAGVTQTPRYLIKTRGQQVTLSCSPISGHRSVSWYQQTPGQGLQFLFEYFSETQRNKGNFPGRFSGRQFSNSRSEMNVSTLELGDSALYLCASSLSGAGNTGELFFGEGSRLTVL.

Here the CDR3 DNA reads TGTGCCAGCAGCCAAGATGTGCAGGTGGAGGATTGGGCAACTAATGAAAAACTGTTTTTT. Encoded protein: CASSQDVQVEDWATNEKLFF. This chain joins TRBV3-1 (or the pseudogene TRBV3-2) and TRBJ1-4, with D unclear. The CDR3 has 20 residues. V lost 0 bases and J 0 bases, leaving 20 bases between the germline ends. Germline-derived CDR1 and CDR2 are LGHDT and YNNKEL (reference sequence).

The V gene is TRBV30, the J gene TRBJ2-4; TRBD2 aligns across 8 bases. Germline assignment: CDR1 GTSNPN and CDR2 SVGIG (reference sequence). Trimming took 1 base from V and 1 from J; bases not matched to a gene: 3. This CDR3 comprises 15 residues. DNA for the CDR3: TGTGCCTGGAGTGCACGGGGGGGGGCCAAAAACATTCAGTACTTC. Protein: CAWSARGGAKNIQYF.

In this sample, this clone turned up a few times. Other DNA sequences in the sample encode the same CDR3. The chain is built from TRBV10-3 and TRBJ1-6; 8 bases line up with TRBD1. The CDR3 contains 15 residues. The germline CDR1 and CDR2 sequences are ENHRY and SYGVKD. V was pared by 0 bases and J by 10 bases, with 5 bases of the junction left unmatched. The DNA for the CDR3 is TGTGCCATCAGTGAGTCCGGACAGGGACGGTCACCCCTCCACTTT. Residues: CAISESGQGRSPLHF.

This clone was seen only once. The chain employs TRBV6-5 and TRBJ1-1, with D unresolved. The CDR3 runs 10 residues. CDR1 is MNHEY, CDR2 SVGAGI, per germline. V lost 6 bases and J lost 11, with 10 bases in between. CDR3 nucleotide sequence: TGTGCCAGCAGCCACCAGGCCGCTTTCTTT. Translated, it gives CASSHQAAFF.

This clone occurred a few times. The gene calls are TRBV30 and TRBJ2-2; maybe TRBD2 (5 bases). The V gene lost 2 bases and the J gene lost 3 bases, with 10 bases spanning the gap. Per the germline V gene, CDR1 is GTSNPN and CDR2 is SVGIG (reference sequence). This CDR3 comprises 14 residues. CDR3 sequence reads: CAWSRRAYTGELFF. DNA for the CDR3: TGTGCCTGGAGTAGGCGGGCCTACACCGGGGAGCTGTTTTTT. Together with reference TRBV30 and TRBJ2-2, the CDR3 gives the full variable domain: SQTIHQWPATLVQPVGSPLSLECTVEGTSNPNLYWYRQAAGRGLQLLFYSVGIGQISSEVPQNLSASRPQDRQFILSSKKLLLSDSGFYLCAWSRRAYTGELFFGEGSRLTVL.

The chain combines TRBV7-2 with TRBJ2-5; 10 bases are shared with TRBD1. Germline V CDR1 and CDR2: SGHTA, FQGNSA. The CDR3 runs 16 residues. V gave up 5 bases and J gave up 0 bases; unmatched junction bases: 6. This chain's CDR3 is CASSPRTGGYQETQYF. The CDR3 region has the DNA TGTGCCAGCAGCCCCCGGACAGGGGGGTACCAAGAGACCCAGTACTTC.

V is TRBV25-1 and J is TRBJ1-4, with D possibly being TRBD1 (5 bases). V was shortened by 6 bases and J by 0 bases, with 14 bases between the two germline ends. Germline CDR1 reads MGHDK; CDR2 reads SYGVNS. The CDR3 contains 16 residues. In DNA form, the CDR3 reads TGTGCCAGCAGCGCCCGGACGGACACAACTAATGAAAAACTGTTTTTT. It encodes CASSARTDTTNEKLFF.

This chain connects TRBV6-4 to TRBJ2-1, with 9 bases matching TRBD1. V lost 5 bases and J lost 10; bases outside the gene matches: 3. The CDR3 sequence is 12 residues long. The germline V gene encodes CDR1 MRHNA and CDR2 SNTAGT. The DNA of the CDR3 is TGTGCCAGCAGTCATGGGACAGGGGAGCAGTTCTTC. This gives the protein CASSHGTGEQFF.